This T cell receptor beta chain was sequenced for a study of T cell clones after liver transplantation. V lost 4 bases to trimming and J lost 0 bases; unmatched junction nucleotides: 3. The CDR3 totals 15 residues. Germline V gene sequence: CDR1 SGHRS, CDR2 YFSETQ. Some clones are missing from TCRdb's copy, which holds only in-frame ones; the method was immunoSEQ multiplex PCR. The profile shows just under 60,000 clones, around three quarters of them singletons. The V and J genes are TRBV5-1 and TRBJ1-3; 8 nucleotides align to TRBD1. Material: CD4+ T cells from blood, obtained at the roughly 16-month timepoint. This TCR derives from a human patient who received a liver transplant. The graft donor may be the source of some T cells. The CDR3 DNA reads TGCGCCAGCAGCGAAGGACAGGGCTCTGGAAACACCATATATTTT. This gives the protein CASSEGQGSGNTIYF.